This TCR beta chain came from a study of T-cell reconstitution after alpha-beta-depleted transplantation in children. Comment on this clonotype: What it binds is not known.

The germline V and J ends were trimmed by 5 bases and 4 bases, with 18 bases remaining between them. This CDR3 comprises 15 residues. CDR1 is MDHEN, CDR2 SYDVKM, per germline. Notes on the study in general: Several patients had high TCRbeta diversity at day 60; it came from surviving recipient T cells and thymic progenitors. Expanded graft clones numbering several hundred reportedly gave rise to alpha-beta T cells about two months after transplant. Most T-cell counts and diversity one year after the transplant came from T cells that were newly produced.

TCRbeta library preparation incorporated unique molecular identifiers. TCRdb used MiXCR to reprocess the PCR reads, holding one entry per CDR3 protein. The sample lists some 140,000 distinct CDR3 sequences; 8% to 10% were seen once. The chain joins TRBV28 to TRBJ2-7, with TRBD2 as a possible D gene (6 bases). Sequences were derived from PBMCs, mostly from graft donor cells, sampled 180 days after TCRalphabeta/CD19-depleted stem cell transplant. The clonotype was recovered from a girl under three years old who had a stem cell transplant for combined immunodeficiency, so the T cells may come from the graft donor. The CDR3 protein is CASSTPSPGGYEQYF. CDR3 DNA: TGTGCCAGCAGTACCCCTTCCCCTGGGGGGTACGAGCAGTACTTC.